What follows is one TCR beta chain and its context. Its specificity is not known. This sample is drawn from a study of OX40 agonist ivuxolimab in advanced cancers. About the study: Subjects had a mean age of approximately 60 years, with a range of roughly 20 to 79; around 80% were male. One hepatocellular carcinoma and a couple of cutaneous melanoma patients partially responded.

Regarding the study as a whole: There was clonal expansion of CD4+ and CD8+ blood T cells by week 6 at 0.1 to 3.0 mg/kg.

The table came from immunoSEQ multiplex PCR; TCRdb's copy has only in-frame clones and leaves some out. The sample shows more than 45,000 clones, 80% to 90% of them seen only once. The TCR originated in an adult with an advanced solid tumor such as melanoma, head and neck, liver or kidney cancer. Specimen: CD4+ or CD8+ T cells sorted from blood, collected in a trial of the OX40 agonist ivuxolimab.

The CDR3 sequence is CASSSLAFVSYNEQFF. The DNA for the CDR3 is TGTGCCAGCAGCTCCCTGGCGTTCGTATCCTACAATGAGCAGTTCTTC. The rearrangement links TRBV5-6 to TRBJ2-1; D is unresolved. V was trimmed by 3 bases and J by 1 base, leaving 14 bases between them. CDR1 is SGHDT, CDR2 YYEEEE, per germline. The CDR3 has 16 amino acids.